This record concerns one TCR beta chain sequence. Antigen: not known. Trimming stripped 8 bases from V and 3 bases from J, with 20 bases between. The CDR3 is made up of 15 amino acids. Per the germline V gene, CDR1 is MNHNY and CDR2 is SVGAGI (reference sequence). TCRdb keeps only in-frame clones here, not all; method: immunoSEQ multiplex PCR. The profile shows some 1.5 million clones, about 96% of them singletons. The sample comes from a study of shared clonotypes between healthy human individuals. Broader study findings: The expectation was that sequencing depth would affect clonotype sharing among donors. Clonotypes which were not shared had lower generation probabilities than clonotypes that all four donors shared. Among a handful of donors, around 5% of naive CD4 clonotypes were found in common.

Sequenced material: naive CD4+ T cells sorted from blood. Noted subset: CD45RA+ positively selected. The TCR originated in a man aged 25-45 years in good health. The chain joins TRBV6-6 to TRBJ2-7; perhaps D is TRBD1 or TRBD2 (6 bases each). Here the CDR3 DNA reads TGTGCCAGCCAAAGGGTGACGGGGGCTTTCTACGAGCAGTACTTC. It specifies CASQRVTGAFYEQYF.